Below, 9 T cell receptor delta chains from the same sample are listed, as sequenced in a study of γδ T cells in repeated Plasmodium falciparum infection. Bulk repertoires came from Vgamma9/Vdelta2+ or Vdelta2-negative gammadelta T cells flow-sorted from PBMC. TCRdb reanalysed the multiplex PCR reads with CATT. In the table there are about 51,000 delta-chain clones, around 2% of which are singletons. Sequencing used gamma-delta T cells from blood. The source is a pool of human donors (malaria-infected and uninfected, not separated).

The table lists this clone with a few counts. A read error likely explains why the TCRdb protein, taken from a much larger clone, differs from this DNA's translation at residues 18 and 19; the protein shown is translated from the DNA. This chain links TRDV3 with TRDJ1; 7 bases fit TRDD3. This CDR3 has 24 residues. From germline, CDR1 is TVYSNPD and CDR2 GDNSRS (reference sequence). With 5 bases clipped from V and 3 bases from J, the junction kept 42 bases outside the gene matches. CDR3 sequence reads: CAHGVSFLYWGLTRVRSRADKLIF. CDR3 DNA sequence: TGTGCCCATGGGGTCTCCTTTTTATACTGGGGACTAACAAGGGTTCGATCTCGCGCCGATAAACTCATCTTT.

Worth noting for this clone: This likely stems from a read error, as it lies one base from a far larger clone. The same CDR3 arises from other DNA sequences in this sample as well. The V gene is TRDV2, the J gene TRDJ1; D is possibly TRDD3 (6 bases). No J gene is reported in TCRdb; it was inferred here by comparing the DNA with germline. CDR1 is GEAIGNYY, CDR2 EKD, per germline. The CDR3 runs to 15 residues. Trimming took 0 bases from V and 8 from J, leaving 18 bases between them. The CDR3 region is CACDTVGGGSLKLIF. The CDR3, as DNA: TGTGCCTGTGACACCGTAGGTGGGGGCTCGCTCAAACTCATCTTT.

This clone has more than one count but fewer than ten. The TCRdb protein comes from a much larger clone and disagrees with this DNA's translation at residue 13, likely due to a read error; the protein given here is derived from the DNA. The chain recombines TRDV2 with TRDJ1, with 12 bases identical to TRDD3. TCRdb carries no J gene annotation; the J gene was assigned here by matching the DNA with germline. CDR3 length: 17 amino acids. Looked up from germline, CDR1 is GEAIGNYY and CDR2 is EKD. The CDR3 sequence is CACDTAGGYANTEKLIF. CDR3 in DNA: TGTGCCTGTGACACCGCTGGGGGATACGCTAACACCGAGAAACTCATCTTT.

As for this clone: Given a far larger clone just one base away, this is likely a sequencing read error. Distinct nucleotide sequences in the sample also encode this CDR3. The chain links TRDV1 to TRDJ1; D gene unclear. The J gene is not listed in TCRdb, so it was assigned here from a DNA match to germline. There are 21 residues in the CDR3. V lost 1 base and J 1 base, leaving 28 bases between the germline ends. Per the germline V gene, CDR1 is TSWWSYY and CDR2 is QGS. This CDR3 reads CALGEPLFVFSRAPVTDKLIF. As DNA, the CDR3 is TGTGCTCTTGGGGAACCCCTGTTTGTATTCAGTCGGGCGCCTGTCACCGATAAACTCATCTTT.

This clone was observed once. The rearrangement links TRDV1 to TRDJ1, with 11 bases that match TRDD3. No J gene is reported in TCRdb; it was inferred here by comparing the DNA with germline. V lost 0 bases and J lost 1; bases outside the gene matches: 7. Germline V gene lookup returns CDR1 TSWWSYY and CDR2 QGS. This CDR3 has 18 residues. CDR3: CALGELRWGIRGTDKLIF. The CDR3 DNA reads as TGTGCTCTTGGGGAACTAAGGTGGGGGATACGCGGCACCGATAAACTCATCTTT.

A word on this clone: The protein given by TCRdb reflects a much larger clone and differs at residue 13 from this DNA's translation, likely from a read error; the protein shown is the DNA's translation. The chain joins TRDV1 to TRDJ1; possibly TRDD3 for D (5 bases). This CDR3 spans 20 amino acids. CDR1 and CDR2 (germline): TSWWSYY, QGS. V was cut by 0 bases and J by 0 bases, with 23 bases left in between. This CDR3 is CALGELIWTDGDRDTDKLIF. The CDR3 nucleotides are TGTGCTCTTGGGGAACTTATATGGACAGACGGGGACCGGGACACCGATAAACTCATCTTT.

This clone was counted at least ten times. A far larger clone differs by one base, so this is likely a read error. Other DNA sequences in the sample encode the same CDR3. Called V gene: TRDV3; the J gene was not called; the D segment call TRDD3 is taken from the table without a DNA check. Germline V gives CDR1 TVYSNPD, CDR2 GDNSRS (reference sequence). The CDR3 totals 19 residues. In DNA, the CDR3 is TGTGCCTCTGCCCTATTCCCACCCGACCACTGGGGGACGAACGATAAGCTCATCTTT. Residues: CASALFPPDHWGTNDKLIF.

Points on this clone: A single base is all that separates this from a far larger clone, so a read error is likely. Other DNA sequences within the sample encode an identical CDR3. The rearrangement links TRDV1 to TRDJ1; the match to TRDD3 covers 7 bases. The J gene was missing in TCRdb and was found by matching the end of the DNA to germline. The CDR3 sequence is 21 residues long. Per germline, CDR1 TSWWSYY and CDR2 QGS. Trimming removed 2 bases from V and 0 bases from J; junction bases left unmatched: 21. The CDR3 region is CALGEVSQWGTHLLYTDKLIF. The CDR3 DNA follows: TGTGCTCTTGGGGAAGTATCCCAATGGGGGACCCACCTACTGTACACCGATAAACTCATCTTT.

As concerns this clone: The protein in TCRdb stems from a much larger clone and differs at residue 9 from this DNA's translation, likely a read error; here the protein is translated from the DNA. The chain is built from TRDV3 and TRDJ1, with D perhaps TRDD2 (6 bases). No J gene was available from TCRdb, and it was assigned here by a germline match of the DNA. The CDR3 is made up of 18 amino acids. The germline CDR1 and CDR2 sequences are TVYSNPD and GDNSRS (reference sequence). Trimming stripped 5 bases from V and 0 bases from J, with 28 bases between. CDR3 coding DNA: TGTGCCCTGGCCTTCCGGCCCTACCGGGGGGCCTACACCGATAAACTCATCTTT. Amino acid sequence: CALAFRPYRGAYTDKLIF.